The 15 T cell receptor beta chains below come from one sample, sequenced in a study of blood T cell repertoires in COVID-19. TCRdb keeps only in-frame clones here, not all; method: immunoSEQ multiplex PCR. The sample holds more than 200,000 clones; roughly 86% are singletons and the top ten take about a tenth. The sequenced sample was peripheral blood. The receptors here all came from a woman aged 50 to 60 with COVID-19, enrolled during active disease.

This chain uses TRBV28 with TRBJ1-2, with D possibly TRBD1 on 5 matching bases. Germline lookup yields CDR1 MDHEN and CDR2 SYDVKM. V was cut by 3 bases and J by 6 bases, with 8 bases left in between. This CDR3 has 12 amino acids. This chain's CDR3 is CASSFRGNGYTF. For the CDR3, the DNA is TGTGCCAGCAGTTTTCGGGGGAATGGCTACACCTTC.

This clone was detected only once. The chain carries TRBV6-1 and TRBJ2-7; 10 nucleotides align to TRBD2. Germline lookup yields CDR1 MNHNS and CDR2 SASEGT. Losses at the gene ends were 2 bases for V and 5 bases for J; bases not matched to a gene: 6. This CDR3 is 15 amino acids long. The CDR3: CASSESSGGADEQYV. In DNA, the CDR3 is TGTGCCAGCAGTGAATCAAGCGGGGGGGCGGACGAGCAGTACGTC.

The chain is built from TRBV15 and TRBJ2-5; the match to TRBD1 covers 9 bases. Germline V gene sequence: CDR1 LNHNV, CDR2 YYDKDF (reference sequence). This CDR3 contains 15 residues. Unmatched junction bases numbered 7, after V lost 3 bases and J lost 5 bases. CDR3 sequence: CATSSNRGRVETQYF. CDR3 DNA: TGTGCCACCAGCAGTAACAGGGGGCGGGTGGAGACCCAGTACTTC.

This clone was seen only once. The chain links TRBV28 to TRBJ1-5; D gene unclear. Trimming took off 3 bases at V and 6 bases at J, with 15 bases between the two ends. The CDR3 has 15 amino acids. Germline V gives CDR1 MDHEN, CDR2 SYDVKM. The CDR3 loop reads CASSLASNPGQPQHF. CDR3 DNA: TGTGCCAGCAGTTTGGCCTCCAATCCGGGTCAGCCCCAGCATTTT.

The chain employs TRBV5-1 and TRBJ2-3; 15 bases map to TRBD2. The junction had 5 bases not matched to a gene; V was cut back by 5 bases and J by 4 bases. The CDR3 is made up of 16 amino acids. The germline CDR1 and CDR2 sequences are SGHRS and YFSETQ. The CDR3 reads CASRDRTSGGADTQYF. Here the CDR3 DNA reads TGCGCCAGCAGGGACCGGACTAGCGGGGGGGCAGATACGCAGTATTTT.

The table lists this clone with a count of one. This rearrangement joins TRBV5-1 to TRBJ1-5; D is ambiguous. Germline V lookup: CDR1 SGHRS, CDR2 YFSETQ. V was trimmed by 2 bases and J by 6 bases, leaving 12 bases between them. This CDR3 has 14 residues. CDR3 loop: CASSFRGLSQPQHF. For the CDR3, the DNA is TGCGCCAGCAGCTTCAGAGGGTTAAGTCAGCCCCAGCATTTT.

This rearrangement joins TRBV19 to TRBJ1-1; D is unclear. The CDR3 sequence is 16 residues long. Germline values: CDR1 LNHDA, CDR2 SQIVND (reference sequence). V was trimmed by 3 bases and J by 1 base, leaving 15 bases between them. This chain's CDR3 is CASSITPGSANTEAFF. In DNA form, the CDR3 reads TGTGCCAGTAGTATTACCCCGGGTTCGGCGAACACTGAAGCTTTCTTT.

This rearrangement joins TRBV15 to TRBJ1-3; D perhaps matches TRBD1 (5 bases). Germline V CDR1 and CDR2: LNHNV, YYDKDF (reference sequence). Trimming shortened V by 4 bases and J by 0 bases, and 16 bases separated the two germline ends. CDR3 length: 17 residues. The CDR3 protein is CATSKPGTASSGNTIYF. For the CDR3, the DNA is TGTGCCACCAGCAAACCAGGGACTGCCAGCTCTGGAAACACCATATATTTT.

DNA for the CDR3: TGCGCCAGCAGCTTGGGGGGGACAGTTTACAATGAGCAGTTCTTC. It is translated as CASSLGGTVYNEQFF. The chain carries TRBV5-1 and TRBJ2-1, with 7 bases that match TRBD1. This CDR3 is built from 15 residues. V dropped 0 bases and J dropped 4; count of bases not matched to a gene: 4. Germline lookup yields CDR1 SGHRS and CDR2 YFSETQ.

On this clone: Different DNA sequences within this sample yield the same CDR3. In DNA form, the CDR3 reads TGTGCCAGCTCACCACCGACAGAGTCCTATGGCTACACCTTC. Protein sequence: CASSPPTESYGYTF. The rearrangement uses TRBV18 and TRBJ1-2; TRBD1 is a possible D gene (5 bases). CDR3 length equals 14 residues. Germline-derived CDR1 and CDR2 are KGHSH and LQKENI. Trimming left V 0 bases short and J 4 bases short, with 9 bases between.

J is TRBJ2-5 and V is TRBV6-5, with a possible D match to TRBD1 (7 bases). The germline CDR1 and CDR2 sequences are MNHEY and SVGAGI. The CDR3 has 14 amino acids. Trimming took off 11 bases at V and 9 bases at J, with 25 bases between the two ends. The CDR3 spells CAAGGQTFGLAQYF. In nucleotides, the CDR3 is TGTGCCGCCGGGGGACAGACCTTTGGGTTGGCCCAGTACTTC.

This rearrangement joins TRBV30 to TRBJ1-4; no firm D call. Trimming removed 1 base at V and 4 bases at J, with 7 bases between. The length of the CDR3 is 13 residues. Germline CDR1 and CDR2: GTSNPN and SVGIG (reference sequence). In DNA form, the CDR3 reads TGTGCCTGGAGTGGAGGGTTTAATGAAAAACTGTTTTTT. This encodes CAWSGGFNEKLFF.

This CDR3 reads CASRSDEKLFF. The DNA for the CDR3 is TGTGCCAGTAGGTCTGATGAAAAACTGTTTTTT. The rearrangement links TRBV19 to TRBJ1-4; no reliable D call. Looked up from germline, CDR1 is LNHDA and CDR2 is SQIVND (reference sequence). The CDR3 sequence is 11 residues long. The V end was cut by 6 bases, the J end by 6 bases, with 5 bases between.

The chain combines TRBV5-1 with TRBJ2-5, with D perhaps matching TRBD1 (6 bases). Trimming cost V 1 base and J 5 bases, with 12 bases left between them. This CDR3 has 14 residues. Germline lookup yields CDR1 SGHRS and CDR2 YFSETQ. The CDR3: CASSLTGIMETQYF. CDR3 nucleotide sequence: TGCGCCAGCAGCTTGACAGGGATAATGGAGACCCAGTACTTC. Full variable domain (rest looked up from reference TRBV5-1 and TRBJ2-5): KAGVTQTPRYLIKTRGQQVTLSCSPISGHRSVSWYQQTPGQGLQFLFEYFSETQRNKGNFPGRFSGRQFSNSRSEMNVSTLELGDSALYLCASSLTGIMETQYFGPGTRLLVL.

In its sample, this clone was seen a few times. The chain joins TRBV30 to TRBJ1-1, with D possibly being TRBD1 (5 bases). Germline V gives CDR1 GTSNPN, CDR2 SVGIG (reference sequence). V lost 2 bases, J lost 4 bases, and 11 bases lay in between. The CDR3 length is 13 residues. CDR3: CAWSRGESTEAFF. Here the CDR3 DNA reads TGTGCCTGGAGTCGGGGGGAGAGCACTGAAGCTTTCTTT.